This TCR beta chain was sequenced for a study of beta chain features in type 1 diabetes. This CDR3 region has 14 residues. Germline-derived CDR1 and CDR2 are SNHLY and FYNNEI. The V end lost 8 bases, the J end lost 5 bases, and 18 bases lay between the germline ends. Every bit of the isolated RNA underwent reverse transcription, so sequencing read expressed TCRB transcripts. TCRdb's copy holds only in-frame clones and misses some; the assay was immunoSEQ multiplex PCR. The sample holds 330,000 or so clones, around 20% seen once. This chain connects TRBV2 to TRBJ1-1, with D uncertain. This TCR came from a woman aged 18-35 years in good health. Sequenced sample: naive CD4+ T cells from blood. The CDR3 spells CASAGRTPRTEAFF. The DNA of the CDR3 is TGTGCCAGCGCCGGGAGGACCCCGAGAACTGAAGCTTTCTTT.